A selection of T cell receptor beta chains follows, all from one sample in a study of OX40 agonist ivuxolimab in advanced cancers. Libraries were prepared by immunoSEQ multiplex PCR; TCRdb keeps only in-frame clonotypes and omits some of them. The sample includes about 76,000 clones, around nine tenths of them seen just once. The sample in question was CD4+ or CD8+ T cells sorted from blood, obtained in a trial of the OX40 agonist ivuxolimab. The receptors originated from an adult with an advanced solid tumor such as melanoma, head and neck, liver or kidney cancer. The CDR3 runs from the conserved cysteine through the conserved F or W.

TRBV14 CASSQAAQGTDTQYF
TRBV28 CASSSRTASYGYTF
TRBV28 CASSPGQGNSPLHF
TRBV14 CASSQDSNSPLHF
TRBV9 CASTEGGYNSPLHF
TRBV6-1 CASSEALQGPLSAFF
TRBV30 CAWGAVESAQHF
TRBV5-4 CASSLTSGGANEQFF
TRBV18 CASSPPSRGGYGYTF
TRBV6-7 CASSYSLVRTGKCYSNQPQHF
TRBV10-3 CAIRETNYGYTF
TRBV5-6 CASSLSLTGQGSGELFF
TRBV28 CASSLSGGPNYGYTF
TRBV9 CASSVDRGLDTEAFF